This entry lists 31 T cell receptor beta chains sequenced from one sample in a study of cytomegalovirus exposure and HLA in healthy donors. 13 Jbeta primers and 60 Vbeta primers were used for the PCR. Measured with immunoSEQ multiplex PCR; TCRdb has only the in-frame clones, and not every one. Here the sample table reports about 170,000 clones. Sequences were obtained from PBMCs. Every receptor here comes from a woman under 30 in good health and CMV-seropositive.

CDR3 protein: CASSLSGLAGGTQYF. The CDR3 region has the DNA TGTGCCAGCAGTCTGTCGGGACTAGCGGGAGGGACCCAGTACTTC. The genes are TRBV6-5 and TRBJ2-5; 15 nucleotides align to TRBD2. CDR1 is MNHEY and CDR2 is SVGAGI in the germline V gene. Trimming cost V 5 bases and J 7 bases; bases outside gene matches: 5. There are 15 residues in the CDR3.

The chain recombines TRBV29-1 with TRBJ1-3; unclear D gene. The V gene lost 2 bases and the J gene lost 5 bases, with 13 bases spanning the gap. The CDR3 sequence is 14 residues long. Germline-derived CDR1 and CDR2 are SQVTM and ANQGSEA. The CDR3 here is CSVERRGDRNTIYF. The CDR3 DNA sequence: TGCAGCGTTGAAAGACGCGGGGATAGAAACACCATATATTTT.

The genes are TRBV29-1 and TRBJ1-2; TRBD1 is a possible D gene (6 bases). Trimming shortened V by 1 base and J by 5 bases, and 8 bases separated the two germline ends. The CDR3 consists of 12 residues. The germline CDR1 and CDR2 sequences are SQVTM and ANQGSEA. The CDR3 DNA sequence: TGCAGCGTTGAAGGGGACACGTATGGCTACACCTTC. It codes for CSVEGDTYGYTF.

The genes are TRBV5-6 and TRBJ1-4, with a possible D match to TRBD1 (5 bases). Germline-derived CDR1 and CDR2 are SGHDT and YYEEEE. V lost 1 base to trimming and J lost 6 bases, with 16 bases between them. The CDR3 runs 16 residues. The chain's CDR3 is CASSLRSTAFDEKLFF. CDR3 nucleotide sequence: TGTGCCAGCAGCTTGAGATCGACAGCGTTCGATGAAAAACTGTTTTTT.

The chain links TRBV15 to TRBJ2-1; 10 nucleotides agree with TRBD1. From germline, CDR1 is LNHNV and CDR2 YYDKDF (reference sequence). V was clipped by 3 bases and J by 7 bases; unmatched bases: 3. The CDR3 loop spans 14 amino acids. CDR3 loop: CATSSRQGANEQFF. The CDR3 DNA reads as TGTGCCACCAGCAGTAGACAGGGGGCGAATGAGCAGTTCTTC.

The V gene is TRBV7-9, the J gene TRBJ1-3, with D hard to call. Germline loops: CDR1 SEHNR, CDR2 FQNEAQ (reference sequence). V dropped 5 bases and J dropped 4 bases, with 6 bases sitting between them. The CDR3 length is 12 residues. CDR3 bases: TGTGCCAGCAGCCCCATGGGAAACACCATATATTTT. Its protein is CASSPMGNTIYF.

The rearrangement links TRBV30 to TRBJ1-5; 9 nucleotides agree with TRBD1. CDR1 and CDR2 (germline): GTSNPN, SVGIG (reference sequence). J gave up 5 bases and V 2 bases, and 10 bases lay outside the gene matches. This CDR3 is built from 16 residues. CDR3 sequence: CAWSSPGTGYYQPQHF. In DNA, the CDR3 is TGTGCCTGGAGTTCACCCGGGACAGGGTATTATCAGCCCCAGCATTTT.

CDR3 residues: CASSVARDSVLSGANVLTF. In nucleotides, the CDR3 is TGTGCCAGCAGCGTCGCCCGGGACAGCGTCCTCTCTGGGGCCAACGTCCTGACTTTC. V gene TRBV9 combines with J gene TRBJ2-6, with 7 bases lining up with TRBD1. V lost 2 bases to trimming and J lost 0 bases; unmatched junction nucleotides: 11. The CDR3 spans 19 residues. CDR1 SGDLS and CDR2 YYNGEE come from the germline V gene.

The chain couples TRBV29-1 to TRBJ1-2; D is perhaps TRBD1 (5 bases). V lost 7 bases to trimming and J lost 8 bases, with 23 bases between them. The V gene's germline CDR1 is SQVTM and CDR2 ANQGSEA. This CDR3 comprises 14 residues. DNA of the CDR3: TGCAGCGCCTTGCCGGGACTATCAACGGGGGGCTACACCTTC. This encodes CSALPGLSTGGYTF.

The gene calls are TRBV7-2 and TRBJ1-5; 7 bases align to TRBD1. Unmatched junction bases numbered 9, after V lost 7 bases and J lost 0 bases. Germline V CDR1 and CDR2: SGHTA, FQGNSA. The CDR3 extends over 16 amino acids. The CDR3 DNA reads as TGTGCCAGCACCCTAGGGGGCGCCGATAGCAATCAGCCCCAGCATTTT. This gives the protein CASTLGGADSNQPQHF. Complete variable domain (other parts from reference TRBV7-2 and TRBJ1-5): GAGVSQSPSNKVTEKGKDVELRCDPISGHTALYWYRQSLGQGLEFLIYFQGNSAPDKSGLPSDRFSAERTGGSVSTLTIQRTQQEDSAVYLCASTLGGADSNQPQHFGDGTRLSIL.

The V gene is TRBV2, the J gene TRBJ2-1; 12 bases are shared with TRBD2. Germline lookup yields CDR1 SNHLY and CDR2 FYNNEI. The length of the CDR3 is 14 residues. Losses at the gene ends were 5 bases for V and 15 bases for J; bases not matched to a gene: 11. The CDR3 nucleotides read TGTGCCAGCAGTACGGGACTAGCGGGTATGCACGGGTTCTTC. Encoded protein: CASSTGLAGMHGFF.

The CDR3 protein is CASSRTGGDTEAFF. DNA of the CDR3: TGCGCCAGCAGCAGAACAGGGGGTGACACTGAAGCTTTCTTT. This sequence joins TRBV5-1 and TRBJ1-1; 8 bases line up with TRBD1. CDR3 size: 14 residues. V shed 4 bases, J shed 3 bases, and the junction held 5 bases outside the gene matches. CDR1 is SGHRS, CDR2 YFSETQ, per germline. The variable domain in full, completed from reference TRBV5-1 and TRBJ1-1, reads KAGVTQTPRYLIKTRGQQVTLSCSPISGHRSVSWYQQTPGQGLQFLFEYFSETQRNKGNFPGRFSGRQFSNSRSEMNVSTLELGDSALYLCASSRTGGDTEAFFGQGTRLTVV.

The genes are TRBV25-1 and TRBJ2-3; TRBD1 agrees at 9 bases. Germline V lookup: CDR1 MGHDK, CDR2 SYGVNS. After removal of 10 bases from V and 1 base from J, the junction contained 9 bases not matched to a gene. CDR3 length equals 15 residues. The CDR3 sequence is CATTEDRGGTDTQYF. The CDR3, as DNA: TGTGCCACCACGGAGGACAGGGGTGGCACAGATACGCAGTATTTT. The whole variable domain, remainder taken from reference TRBV25-1 and TRBJ2-3, is EADIYQTPRYLVIGTGKKITLECSQTMGHDKMYWYQQDPGMELHLIHYSYGVNSTEKGDLSSESTVSRIRTEHFPLTLESARPSHTSQYLCATTEDRGGTDTQYFGPGTRLTVL.

V usage is TRBV13 and J usage is TRBJ2-1; the match to TRBD2 covers 8 bases. Per the germline V gene, CDR1 is PRHDT and CDR2 is FYEKMQ (reference sequence). The CDR3 covers 17 residues. Germline trimming cut 1 base from V and 0 bases from J; bases unmatched to any gene: 5. In DNA, the CDR3 is TGTGCCAGCAGCTTAGAAGGACTAGCCAGCTCCTACAATGAGCAGTTCTTC. It is translated as CASSLEGLASSYNEQFF. Looking up the rest from reference TRBV13 and TRBJ2-1 gives the full variable domain: AAGVIQSPRHLIKEKRETATLKCYPIPRHDTVYWYQQGPGQDPQFLISFYEKMQSDKGSIPDRFSAQQFSDYHSELNMSSLELGDSALYFCASSLEGLASSYNEQFFGPGTRLTVL.

The V and J genes are TRBV19 and TRBJ1-1, with a possible D match to TRBD1 (5 bases). CDR1 is LNHDA, CDR2 SQIVND, per germline (reference sequence). This CDR3 spans 16 amino acids. The V end was cut by 7 bases, the J end by 1 base, with 19 bases between. The CDR3 protein is CASTAGGGRRNTEAFF. DNA of the CDR3: TGTGCCAGTACGGCCGGGGGGGGAAGAAGGAACACTGAAGCTTTCTTT. Based on the CDR3 plus reference TRBV19 and TRBJ1-1, the full variable domain is DGGITQSPKYLFRKEGQNVTLSCEQNLNHDAMYWYRQDPGQGLRLIYYSQIVNDFQKGDIAEGYSVSREKKESFPLTVTSAQKNPTAFYLCASTAGGGRRNTEAFFGQGTRLTVV.

The gene calls are TRBV5-4 and TRBJ2-1; 11 nucleotides line up with TRBD2. Germline CDR1 is SGHNT and CDR2 is YYREEE (reference sequence). The CDR3 has 15 residues. V dropped 4 bases and J dropped 9; count of bases not matched to a gene: 9. The CDR3 sequence: CASSATSGSPLEQFF. The CDR3, as DNA: TGTGCCAGCAGCGCTACTAGCGGGAGCCCCCTTGAGCAGTTCTTC.

The chain uses TRBV5-6 and TRBJ1-2; the match to TRBD1 covers 10 bases. The CDR3 is 14 amino acids. The germline CDR1 and CDR2 sequences are SGHDT and YYEEEE. The V gene end was trimmed by 4 bases and the J gene end by 4 bases; junction bases not matched to a gene: 4. CDR3 loop: CASSRQGAGYGYTF. In nucleotides, the CDR3 is TGTGCCAGCAGCCGACAGGGGGCTGGCTATGGCTACACCTTC.

The V call is TRBV7-3, the J call TRBJ2-1; no firm D call. The CDR3 totals 13 residues. CDR1 is SGHTA, CDR2 FQGTGA, per germline. Between the trimmed V and J ends, which lost 5 bases and 10 bases, there was a span of 15 bases. CDR3 residues: CASSPYHSDEQFF. CDR3 DNA: TGTGCCAGCAGCCCCTATCACAGTGACGAGCAGTTCTTC.

The V and J genes are TRBV28 and TRBJ1-2, with D perhaps TRBD1 (6 bases). V lost 1 base, J lost 8 bases, and 11 bases lay in between. The CDR3 is 13 amino acids. Germline CDR1 reads MDHEN; CDR2 reads SYDVKM. The CDR3 loop reads CASSLSGVSGYTF. CDR3 sequence (DNA): TGTGCCAGCAGTTTATCAGGGGTAAGCGGCTACACCTTC.

The rearrangement joins TRBV5-4 to TRBJ1-2; D unclear. Germline assignment: CDR1 SGHNT and CDR2 YYREEE (reference sequence). The CDR3 spans 14 residues. Trimming removed 0 bases at V and 4 bases at J, with 10 bases between. The CDR3 DNA is TGTGCCAGCAGCTTGGTTGAGGGAACCTATGGCTACACCTTC. It specifies CASSLVEGTYGYTF.

The J gene is TRBJ1-5, the V gene TRBV6-1; D gene uncertain. The V gene lost 5 bases and the J gene lost 0 bases, with 8 bases spanning the gap. Germline V gives CDR1 MNHNS, CDR2 SASEGT. The CDR3 totals 14 residues. CDR3 sequence: CASSLTYSNQPQHF. The CDR3 DNA reads as TGTGCCAGCAGTCTCACTTATAGCAATCAGCCCCAGCATTTT.

The chain is built from TRBV19 and TRBJ1-5; weak D call: TRBD1 (6 bases). Germline CDR1 reads LNHDA; CDR2 reads SQIVND (reference sequence). The CDR3 loop spans 15 amino acids. Trimming took off 6 bases at V and 0 bases at J, with 12 bases between the two ends. The CDR3 here is CASRRGGLSNQPQHF. As DNA, the CDR3 is TGTGCCAGTAGAAGGGGGGGGCTTAGCAATCAGCCCCAGCATTTT.

The rearrangement uses TRBV5-1 and TRBJ1-6, with 10 bases fitting TRBD1. CDR3 length: 18 amino acids. Germline assignment: CDR1 SGHRS and CDR2 YFSETQ. The junction had 8 bases not matched to a gene; V was cut back by 5 bases and J by 0 bases. The CDR3 bases are TGCGCCAGCAGATCTGGGACAGGGGACCTCTCCTATAATTCACCCCTCCACTTT. Its translation: CASRSGTGDLSYNSPLHF. The full variable domain, in which reference TRBV5-1 and TRBJ1-6 provide the parts outside the CDR3, is KAGVTQTPRYLIKTRGQQVTLSCSPISGHRSVSWYQQTPGQGLQFLFEYFSETQRNKGNFPGRFSGRQFSNSRSEMNVSTLELGDSALYLCASRSGTGDLSYNSPLHFGNGTRLTVT.

The chain employs TRBV5-4 and TRBJ2-1, with no clear D. Germline lookup yields CDR1 SGHNT and CDR2 YYREEE (reference sequence). V gave up 3 bases and J gave up 5 bases, with 6 bases separating them. The length of the CDR3 is 12 residues. CDR3 sequence: CASSSFDNEQFF. For the CDR3, the DNA is TGTGCCAGCAGCTCCTTCGACAATGAGCAGTTCTTC.

This chain connects TRBV15 to TRBJ1-3; D gene unclear. Germline V CDR1 and CDR2: LNHNV, YYDKDF (reference sequence). This CDR3 region has 15 residues. V lost 0 bases and J 4 bases, leaving 10 bases between the germline ends. The CDR3 coding sequence is TGTGCCACCAGCAGAGATCGGGGATTCGGAAACACCATATATTTT. Its protein product is CATSRDRGFGNTIYF.

CDR3 in amino acids: CSVGPGALEETQYF. The CDR3 bases are TGCAGCGTTGGCCCGGGAGCTTTGGAAGAGACCCAGTACTTC. The chain links TRBV29-1 to TRBJ2-5, with a weak D call TRBD2 (6 bases). Trimming shortened V by 4 bases and J by 3 bases, and 15 bases separated the two germline ends. Looked up from germline, CDR1 is SQVTM and CDR2 is ANQGSEA. This CDR3 has 14 amino acids.

The chain employs TRBV7-9 and TRBJ2-2; 8 bases agree with TRBD2. From germline, CDR1 is SEHNR and CDR2 FQNEAQ (reference sequence). V was pared by 5 bases and J by 1 base, with 6 bases of the junction left unmatched. The CDR3 is 16 residues long. For the CDR3, the DNA is TGTGCCAGCAGCCCACCGGGACTAGTGAACACCGGGGAGCTGTTTTTT. It is translated as CASSPPGLVNTGELFF.

The J gene is TRBJ2-3, the V gene TRBV5-8, with 7 nucleotides matching TRBD1. The germline V gene has CDR1 SGHTS and CDR2 YDEGEE. CDR3 length: 16 residues. J gave up 3 bases and V 4 bases, and 11 bases lay outside the gene matches. CDR3 protein: CASSPGTVVVTDTQYF. The CDR3 DNA sequence: TGTGCCAGCAGCCCAGGGACAGTAGTTGTGACAGATACGCAGTATTTT.

The chain couples TRBV18 to TRBJ1-1; 9 positions match TRBD1. The CDR3 extends over 18 amino acids. Losses at the gene ends were 2 bases for V and 1 base for J; bases not matched to a gene: 11. Germline V gene sequence: CDR1 KGHSH, CDR2 LQKENI. This chain's CDR3 is CASSPVGTGGARNTEAFF. The DNA for the CDR3 is TGTGCCAGCTCACCAGTAGGCACAGGGGGCGCGAGGAACACTGAAGCTTTCTTT.

V and J are TRBV11-3 and TRBJ1-2; perhaps TRBD1 as D (5 bases). The CDR3 spans 14 residues. Trimming took off 4 bases at V and 8 bases at J, with 17 bases between the two ends. Germline V gene data show CDR1 as SGHNT and CDR2 as YENEEA. The CDR3 here is CASSSGVGATGYTF. In DNA form, the CDR3 reads TGTGCCAGCAGCTCGGGGGTTGGGGCAACGGGCTACACCTTC.

Concerning this clone: Because it lacks the conserved phenylalanine or tryptophan at the end, this CDR3 is likely a read error. The CDR3 DNA reads as TGTGCCAGCACCAGCGTGACTAGGGGCTACACCCTC. It yields the protein CASTSVTRGYTL. The rearrangement joins TRBV6-1 to TRBJ1-2; D is undetermined. The CDR3 covers 12 residues. The germline CDR1 and CDR2 sequences are MNHNS and SASEGT. Between the trimmed V and J ends, which lost 7 bases and 8 bases, there was a span of 14 bases.